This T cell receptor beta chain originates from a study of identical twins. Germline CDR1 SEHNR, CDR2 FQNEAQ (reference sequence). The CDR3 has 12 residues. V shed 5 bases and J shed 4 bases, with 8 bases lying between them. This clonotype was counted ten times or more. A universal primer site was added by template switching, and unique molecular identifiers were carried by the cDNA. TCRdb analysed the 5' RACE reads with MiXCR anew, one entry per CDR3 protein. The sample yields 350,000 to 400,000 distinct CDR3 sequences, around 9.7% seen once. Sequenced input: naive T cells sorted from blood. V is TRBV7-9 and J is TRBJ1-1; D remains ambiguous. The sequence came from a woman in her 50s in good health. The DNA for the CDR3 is TGTGCCAGCAGCCAATGGGGCACTGAAGCTTTCTTT. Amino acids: CASSQWGTEAFF. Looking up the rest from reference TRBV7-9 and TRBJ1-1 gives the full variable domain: DTGVSQNPRHKITKRGQNVTFRCDPISEHNRLYWYRQTLGQGPEFLTYFQNEAQLEKSRLLSDRFSAERPKGSFSTLEIQRTEQGDSAMYLCASSQWGTEAFFGQGTRLTVV.